This T cell receptor beta chain was sequenced during a study of blood T cell repertoires in COVID-19. Study information: Acute and convalescent COVID-19 specimens originated in the United States, Italy and Spain. PBMCs, B-cell-depleted T cells, or T cells provided the cDNA or gDNA that made up the material.

CDR1 and CDR2 from the germline V gene are SGHVS and FNYEAQ. Trimming removed 3 bases at V and 7 bases at J, with 12 bases between. The CDR3 is 14 residues long. The authors' processing: The authors estimated nucleated cell counts from reference gene primer amplification. The data were produced by immunoSEQ multiplex PCR, yet TCRdb's version contains in-frame clones alone and is incomplete. V, J and clone size derive from that table, while D and trimming were established from the DNA sequence. This sample yields 250,000 to 350,000 clones, of which around 86% are seen a single time; around 1.5% belongs to the top ten.

The chain combines TRBV7-6 with TRBJ1-4; weak D call: TRBD1 (5 bases). The specimen was peripheral blood. This clonotype originated in a woman aged 45 to 65 with acute or convalescent COVID-19. DNA of the CDR3: TGTGCCAGCAGCTTGGGTCAGGGAGGTGAAAAACTGTTTTTT. It is translated as CASSLGQGGEKLFF.